The 21 T cell receptor beta chains below all came from one sample that was sequenced in a study of T cells in Graves' hyperthyroidism and ophthalmopathy. It was RNA transcripts that yielded the amplified TCR beta CDR3 regions. The HTBI primer set served for first-round RT-PCR of the TCR CDR3. TCRdb independently ran MiXCR on the multiplex PCR reads; one entry per CDR3 protein. The sample has 300,000 to 350,000 distinct CDR3 sequences; 11% to 15% are singletons. The source material was blood. The receptors were sampled from a woman aged 25 to 39 with Graves' hyperthyroidism.

The rearrangement uses TRBV4-1 and TRBJ2-3; 7 positions agree with TRBD2. CDR3 length: 14 amino acids. The trim removed 5 bases at V and 3 bases at J, leaving 5 bases unmatched. Per the germline V gene, CDR1 is MGHRA and CDR2 is YSYEKL. The CDR3 bases are TGCGCCAGCAGCTCACAACTAGCGACAGATACGCAGTATTTT. This translates into CASSSQLATDTQYF.

The V and J genes are TRBV29-1 and TRBJ2-1, with TRBD2 identical over 10 bases. There are 17 residues in the CDR3. V shed 6 bases, J shed 0 bases, and the junction held 11 bases outside the gene matches. Germline CDR1 is SQVTM and CDR2 is ANQGSEA. CDR3 sequence reads: CSVRTSGIASSYNEQFF. In DNA form, the CDR3 reads TGCAGCGTGCGGACTAGCGGTATAGCTAGCTCCTACAATGAGCAGTTCTTC.

CDR3 sequence reads: CASSPEEGIGNEQFF. The CDR3 DNA follows: TGTGCCAGCAGTCCCGAGGAGGGGATTGGCAATGAGCAGTTCTTC. This chain connects TRBV6-2 or TRBV6-3 to TRBJ2-1; maybe TRBD2 (6 bases). The ends were cut back, 5 bases at V and 6 bases at J, with 17 bases in the middle. Germline V gene sequence: CDR1 MNHEY, CDR2 SVGEGT. The CDR3 contains 15 residues.

The J gene is TRBJ1-5, the V gene TRBV6-1, with D perhaps TRBD1 (5 bases). V dropped 8 bases and J dropped 12 bases, with 14 bases sitting between them. CDR3 size: 11 residues. CDR1 and CDR2 from the germline V gene are MNHNS and SASEGT. CDR3 region: CASAWDRHQHF. CDR3 nucleotide sequence: TGTGCCAGCGCCTGGGACCGCCACCAGCATTTT.

The sample holds many counts of this clonotype. The J gene is TRBJ2-2, the V gene TRBV28; the D gene is possibly TRBD2 (6 bases). The length of the CDR3 is 18 residues. Germline V CDR1 and CDR2: MDHEN, SYDVKM. Trimming removed 6 bases at V and 2 bases at J, with 22 bases between. The CDR3 here is CASSQSGRYNPNTGELFF. Written as DNA, the CDR3 is TGTGCCAGCAGCCAGAGCGGGCGGTATAACCCAAACACCGGGGAGCTGTTTTTT.

In this sample, this clonotype turned up many times. The chain carries TRBV9 and TRBJ2-5; the match to TRBD1 covers 7 bases. The CDR3 is made up of 15 amino acids. V shed 3 bases and J 5 bases; nucleotides not matched to a gene: 10. Germline assignment: CDR1 SGDLS and CDR2 YYNGEE. This chain's CDR3 is CASSAGQSLVETQYF. DNA of the CDR3: TGTGCCAGCAGCGCGGGACAGTCTCTTGTCGAGACCCAGTACTTC. Together with reference TRBV9 and TRBJ2-5, the CDR3 gives the full variable domain: DSGVTQTPKHLITATGQRVTLRCSPRSGDLSVYWYQQSLDQGLQFLIQYYNGEERAKGNILERFSAQQFPDLHSELNLSSLELGDSALYFCASSAGQSLVETQYFGPGTRLLVL.

This clonotype was seen only a few times. The CDR3 loop is CASSGTADYEQYF. As DNA, the CDR3 is TGTGCCAGCAGCGGGACAGCTGACTACGAGCAGTACTTC. The chain employs TRBV2 and TRBJ2-7; 7 positions agree with TRBD1. The CDR3 consists of 13 residues. Germline-derived CDR1 and CDR2 are SNHLY and FYNNEI. The V segment lost 6 bases and the J segment 3 bases; nucleotides outside the gene matches: 5.

This clonotype was counted ten times or more. This sequence joins TRBV13 and TRBJ2-2; the D is unclear. The V and J ends lost 4 bases and 1 base respectively, with 4 bases between them. CDR1 is PRHDT, CDR2 FYEKMQ, per germline (reference sequence). The CDR3 length is 13 residues. The CDR3 spells CASSYQNTGELFF. DNA of the CDR3: TGTGCCAGCAGCTACCAGAACACCGGGGAGCTGTTTTTT.

Worth noting for this clonotype: Mismatch with germline at one junction end may stem from a read error. V usage is TRBV19 and J usage is TRBJ2-2, with TRBD2 matching over 13 bases. Germline V gene lookup returns CDR1 LNHDA and CDR2 SQIVND (reference sequence). The length of the CDR3 is 17 residues. In DNA form, the CDR3 reads TGTGGCAGCACCTCGACTAGCGGGAGGCAATGGCCCGGGAAGCTGTTTTTT. This sequence encodes CGSTSTSGRQWPGKLFF.

Comment on this clonotype: A clone one base away is much larger, so this may be a read error. This chain uses TRBV30 with TRBJ2-7, with TRBD1 as a possible D gene (5 bases). This CDR3 is 12 amino acids long. Germline CDR1 and CDR2: GTSNPN and SVGIG (reference sequence). CDR3 protein: CAWMGLSYKQYF. CDR3 nucleotide sequence: TGTGCCTGGATGGGGCTATCCTACAAGCAGTACTTC.

The chain has TRBV5-1 and TRBJ2-5; perhaps D is TRBD1 or TRBD2 (6 bases each). The DNA matches TRBJ2-1 better at its end, which makes the J call doubtful. This CDR3 contains 13 residues. Germline loops: CDR1 SGHRS, CDR2 YFSETQ. The chain's CDR3 is CASSRKGGGPQFF. The CDR3 DNA sequence: TGCGCCAGCAGCAGAAAGGGGGGTGGCCCCCAGTTCTTC.

This clonotype was recorded many times. This chain uses TRBV29-1 with TRBJ2-5; D may be TRBD2 (6 bases). Germline V gives CDR1 SQVTM, CDR2 ANQGSEA. CDR3 length: 12 amino acids. V was pared by 3 bases and J by 2 bases, with 7 bases between. This chain's CDR3 is CSVDAGQETQYF. In DNA, the CDR3 is TGCAGCGTTGATGCGGGACAAGAGACCCAGTACTTC.

This clonotype was seen many times. This chain connects TRBV7-2 to TRBJ1-1; maybe TRBD1 (5 bases). CDR1 and CDR2 from the germline V gene are SGHTA and FQGNSA. V was shortened by 1 base and J by 8 bases, with 14 bases between the two germline ends. CDR3 length: 14 residues. The CDR3 DNA follows: TGTGCCAGCAGCTTAGAGGGTAGGGGATTGGAAGCTTTCTTT. It yields the protein CASSLEGRGLEAFF. The whole variable domain, remainder taken from reference TRBV7-2 and TRBJ1-1, is GAGVSQSPSNKVTEKGKDVELRCDPISGHTALYWYRQSLGQGLEFLIYFQGNSAPDKSGLPSDRFSAERTGGSVSTLTIQRTQQEDSAVYLCASSLEGRGLEAFFGQGTRLTVV.

In this sample, this clonotype turned up many times. The V call is TRBV6-2 or TRBV6-3, the J call TRBJ2-4; D gene uncertain. The CDR3 is made up of 17 amino acids. The germline V gene encodes CDR1 MNHEY and CDR2 SVGEGT. Trimming took off 2 bases at V and 0 bases at J, with 14 bases between the two ends. This CDR3 is CASSYVPSKPAKNIQYF. Here the CDR3 DNA reads TGTGCCAGCAGTTACGTGCCTTCCAAGCCAGCCAAAAACATTCAGTACTTC.

This clonotype was detected ten times or more. In DNA, the CDR3 is TGCAGTGCTGAGGCCAGGACACGGAACACCGGGGAGCTGTTTTTT. It is translated as CSAEARTRNTGELFF. The chain has TRBV20-1 and TRBJ2-2; tentative D call: TRBD1 (5 bases). CDR1 and CDR2 (germline): DFQATT, SNEGSKA (reference sequence). This CDR3 has 15 residues. V lost 5 bases and J lost 1, with 14 bases in between.

There are many counts of this clonotype. The chain is built from TRBV2 and TRBJ1-2; weak D call: TRBD1 (6 bases). This CDR3 comprises 12 residues. The germline gives CDR1 SNHLY, CDR2 FYNNEI. Trimming removed 6 bases at V and 8 bases at J, with 13 bases between. CDR3 bases: TGTGCCAGCAGGGATGGGGGCGAAGGCTACACCTTC. Translated, it gives CASRDGGEGYTF.

This clonotype was counted many times. This chain links TRBV28 with TRBJ2-1, with 7 bases matching TRBD2. CDR1 MDHEN and CDR2 SYDVKM come from the germline V gene. V lost 4 bases, J lost 15 bases, and 12 bases stayed unmatched. CDR3 size: 13 residues. The CDR3 DNA follows: TGTGCCAGCAGTTCCGGCGGGGGATTCAGTTCGTTCTTC. Its protein product is CASSSGGGFSSFF.

Ten or more counts support this clonotype. The chain recombines TRBV2 with TRBJ2-1; unclear D gene. Germline V gene lookup returns CDR1 SNHLY and CDR2 FYNNEI. Trimming pared 6 bases from V and 5 bases from J, leaving 14 bases between. CDR3 size: 14 residues. The CDR3 DNA is TGTGCCAGCAGACTCGCCTCCAGCAACAATGAGCAGTTCTTC. This codes for CASRLASSNNEQFF.

V gene TRBV19 combines with J gene TRBJ2-3; D is ambiguous. Trimming removed 4 bases at V and 11 bases at J, with 16 bases between. Germline V lookup: CDR1 LNHDA, CDR2 SQIVND (reference sequence). The CDR3 loop spans 13 amino acids. The DNA of the CDR3 is TGTGCCAGTAGTACGAACCCCCGGTCAAGGCAGTATTTT. As protein: CASSTNPRSRQYF.

This clonotype has a count of ten or more. The chain recombines TRBV24-1 with TRBJ2-5; no clear D. V was pared by 3 bases and J by 1 base, with 17 bases between. CDR1 and CDR2 from the germline V gene are KGHDR and SFDVKD. This CDR3 has 17 residues. This CDR3 reads CATSDPKQPRFQETQYF. The CDR3 DNA follows: TGTGCCACCAGTGATCCTAAACAGCCACGGTTCCAAGAGACCCAGTACTTC.

This clonotype occurred many times. The chain carries TRBV7-9 and TRBJ2-1; TRBD2 aligns across 9 bases. CDR1 is SEHNR, CDR2 FQNEAQ, per germline (reference sequence). J gave up 5 bases and V 2 bases, and 7 bases lay outside the gene matches. There are 16 residues in the CDR3. The CDR3 sequence is CASSLPGGRANNEQFF. The CDR3, as DNA: TGTGCCAGCAGCTTACCGGGCGGGAGGGCCAACAATGAGCAGTTCTTC.